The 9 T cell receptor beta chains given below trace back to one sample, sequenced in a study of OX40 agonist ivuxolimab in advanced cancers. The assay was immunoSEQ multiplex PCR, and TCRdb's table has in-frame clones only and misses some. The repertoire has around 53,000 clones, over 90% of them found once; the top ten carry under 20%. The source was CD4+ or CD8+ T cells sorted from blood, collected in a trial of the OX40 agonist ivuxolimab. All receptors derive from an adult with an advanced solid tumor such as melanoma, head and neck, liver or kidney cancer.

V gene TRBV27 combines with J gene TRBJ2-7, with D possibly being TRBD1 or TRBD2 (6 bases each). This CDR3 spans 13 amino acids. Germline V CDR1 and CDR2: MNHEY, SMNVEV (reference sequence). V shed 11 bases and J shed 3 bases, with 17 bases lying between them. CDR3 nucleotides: TGTGCCTCTTCGGTCCGGGGGCGCTACGAGCAGTACTTC. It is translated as CASSVRGRYEQYF.

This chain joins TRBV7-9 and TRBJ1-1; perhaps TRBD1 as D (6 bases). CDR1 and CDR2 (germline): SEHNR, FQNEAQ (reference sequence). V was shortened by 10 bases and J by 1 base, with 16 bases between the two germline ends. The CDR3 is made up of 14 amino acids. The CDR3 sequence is CANEQQGQNTEAFF. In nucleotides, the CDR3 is TGTGCCAACGAACAACAGGGACAGAACACTGAAGCTTTCTTT.

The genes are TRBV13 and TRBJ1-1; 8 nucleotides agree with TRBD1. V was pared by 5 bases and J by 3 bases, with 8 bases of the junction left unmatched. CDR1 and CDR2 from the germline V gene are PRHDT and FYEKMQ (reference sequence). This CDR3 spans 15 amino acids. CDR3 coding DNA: TGTGCCAGCAGCGCATCCGGGACAGGAGACACTGAAGCTTTCTTT. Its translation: CASSASGTGDTEAFF.

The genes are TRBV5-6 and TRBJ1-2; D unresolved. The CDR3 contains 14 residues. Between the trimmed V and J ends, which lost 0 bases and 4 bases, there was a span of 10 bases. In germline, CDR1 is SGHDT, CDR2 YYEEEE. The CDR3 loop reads CASSLEPGFYGYTF. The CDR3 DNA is TGTGCCAGCAGCTTGGAACCGGGCTTCTATGGCTACACCTTC.

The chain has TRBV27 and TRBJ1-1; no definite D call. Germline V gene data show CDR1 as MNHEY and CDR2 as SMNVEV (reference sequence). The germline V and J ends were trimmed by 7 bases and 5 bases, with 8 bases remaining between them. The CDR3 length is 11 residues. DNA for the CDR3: TGTGCCAGCATGACCCGAACTGAAGCTTTCTTT. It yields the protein CASMTRTEAFF.

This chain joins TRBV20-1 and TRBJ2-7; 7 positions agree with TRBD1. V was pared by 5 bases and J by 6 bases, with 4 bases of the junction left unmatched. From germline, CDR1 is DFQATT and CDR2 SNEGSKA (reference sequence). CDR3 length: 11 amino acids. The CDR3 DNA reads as TGCAGTGCTGACGACAGGGTCGAGCAGTACTTC. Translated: CSADDRVEQYF.

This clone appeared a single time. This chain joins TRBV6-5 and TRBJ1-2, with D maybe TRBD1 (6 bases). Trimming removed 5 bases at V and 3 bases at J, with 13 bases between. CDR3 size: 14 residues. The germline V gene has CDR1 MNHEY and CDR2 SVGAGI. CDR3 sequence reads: CASSPSGEYYGYTF. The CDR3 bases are TGTGCCAGCAGTCCCTCAGGGGAGTACTATGGCTACACCTTC.

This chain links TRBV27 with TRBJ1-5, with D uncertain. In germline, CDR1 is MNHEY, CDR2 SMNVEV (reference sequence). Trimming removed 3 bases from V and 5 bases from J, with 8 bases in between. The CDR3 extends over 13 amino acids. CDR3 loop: CASSLGADQPQHF. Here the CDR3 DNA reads TGTGCCAGCAGTTTGGGCGCGGATCAGCCCCAGCATTTT.

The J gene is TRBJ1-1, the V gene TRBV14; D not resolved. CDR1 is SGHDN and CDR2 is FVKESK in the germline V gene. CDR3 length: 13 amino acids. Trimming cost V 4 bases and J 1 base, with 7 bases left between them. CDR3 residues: CASSPYKNTEAFF. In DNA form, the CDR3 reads TGTGCCAGCAGCCCTTACAAGAACACTGAAGCTTTCTTT.